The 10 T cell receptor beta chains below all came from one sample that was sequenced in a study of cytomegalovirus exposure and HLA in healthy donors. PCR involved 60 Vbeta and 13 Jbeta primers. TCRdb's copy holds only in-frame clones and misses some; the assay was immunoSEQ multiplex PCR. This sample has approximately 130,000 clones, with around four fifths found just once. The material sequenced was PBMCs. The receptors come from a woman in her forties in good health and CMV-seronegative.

CDR3 sequence: CASSLSGGPTGELFF. The DNA of the CDR3 is TGTGCCAGCAGCTTATCCGGGGGGCCCACCGGGGAGCTGTTTTTT. This chain uses TRBV7-2 with TRBJ2-2, with D tentatively TRBD2 (7 bases). V gave up 2 bases and J gave up 4 bases, with 11 bases separating them. CDR3 length: 15 amino acids. Germline values: CDR1 SGHTA, CDR2 FQGNSA. The complete variable domain, with remaining parts taken from reference TRBV7-2 and TRBJ2-2, reads GAGVSQSPSNKVTEKGKDVELRCDPISGHTALYWYRQSLGQGLEFLIYFQGNSAPDKSGLPSDRFSAERTGGSVSTLTIQRTQQEDSAVYLCASSLSGGPTGELFFGEGSRLTVL.

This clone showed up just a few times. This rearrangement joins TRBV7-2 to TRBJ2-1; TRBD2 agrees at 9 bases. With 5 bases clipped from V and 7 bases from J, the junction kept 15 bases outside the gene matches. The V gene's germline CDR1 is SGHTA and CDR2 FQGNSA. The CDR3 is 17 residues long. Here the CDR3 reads CASSAIYRRGGRNEQFF. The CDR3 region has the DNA TGTGCCAGCAGCGCAATTTATAGGCGGGGGGGCAGGAATGAGCAGTTCTTC.

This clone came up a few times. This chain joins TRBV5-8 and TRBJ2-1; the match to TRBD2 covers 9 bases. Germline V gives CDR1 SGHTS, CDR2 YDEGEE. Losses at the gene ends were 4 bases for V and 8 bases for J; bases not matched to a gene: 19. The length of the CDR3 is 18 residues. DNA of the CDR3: TGTGCCAGCAGCCGAGGGGCCTCAGCGGGGGGAAAGCGGGATGAGCAGTTCTTC. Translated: CASSRGASAGGKRDEQFF.

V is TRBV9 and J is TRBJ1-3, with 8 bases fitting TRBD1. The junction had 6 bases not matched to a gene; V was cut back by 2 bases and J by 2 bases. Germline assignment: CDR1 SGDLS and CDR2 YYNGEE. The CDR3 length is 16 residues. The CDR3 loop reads CASSVDRVLAGNTIYF. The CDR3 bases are TGTGCCAGCAGCGTGGACAGGGTGTTGGCTGGAAACACCATATATTTT.

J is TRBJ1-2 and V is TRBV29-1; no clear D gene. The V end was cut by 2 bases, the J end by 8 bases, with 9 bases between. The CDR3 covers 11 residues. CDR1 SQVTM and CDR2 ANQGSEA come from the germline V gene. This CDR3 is CSVEPGSGYTF. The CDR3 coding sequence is TGCAGCGTTGAACCAGGTTCCGGCTACACCTTC.

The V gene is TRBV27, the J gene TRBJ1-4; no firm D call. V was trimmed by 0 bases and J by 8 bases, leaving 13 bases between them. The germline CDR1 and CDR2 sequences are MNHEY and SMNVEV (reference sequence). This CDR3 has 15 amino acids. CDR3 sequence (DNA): TGTGCCAGCAGTTTATCGCGGGTAACGGGCGAAAAACTGTTTTTT. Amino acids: CASSLSRVTGEKLFF.

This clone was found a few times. Here the CDR3 DNA reads TGTGCCAGCACCCGGGACCGTTTCGGGGGTGAAGCTTTCTTT. Translated, it gives CASTRDRFGGEAFF. The genes are TRBV25-1 and TRBJ1-1, with D maybe TRBD1 (5 bases). This CDR3 is built from 14 residues. Germline loops: CDR1 MGHDK, CDR2 SYGVNS. The V end was cut by 7 bases, the J end by 7 bases, with 19 bases between.

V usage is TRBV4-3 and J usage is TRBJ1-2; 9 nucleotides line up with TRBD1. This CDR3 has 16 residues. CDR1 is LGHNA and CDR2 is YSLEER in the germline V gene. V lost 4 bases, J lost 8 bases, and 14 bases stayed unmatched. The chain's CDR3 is CASSLFVGTGTRGYTF. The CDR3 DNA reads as TGCGCCAGCAGCCTGTTTGTGGGGACAGGGACGAGAGGCTACACCTTC.

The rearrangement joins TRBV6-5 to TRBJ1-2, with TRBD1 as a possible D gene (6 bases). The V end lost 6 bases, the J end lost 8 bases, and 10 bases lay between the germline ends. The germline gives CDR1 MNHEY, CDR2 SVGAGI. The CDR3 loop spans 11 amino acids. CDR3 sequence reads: CASRTGSGYTF. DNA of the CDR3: TGTGCCAGCAGAACAGGGAGCGGCTACACCTTC.

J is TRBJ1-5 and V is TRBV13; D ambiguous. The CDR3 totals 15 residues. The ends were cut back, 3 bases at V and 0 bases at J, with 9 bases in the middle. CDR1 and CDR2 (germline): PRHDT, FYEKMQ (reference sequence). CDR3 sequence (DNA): TGTGCCAGCAGCTTGCGACAAATTAGCAATCAGCCCCAGCATTTT. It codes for CASSLRQISNQPQHF.